This TCR beta chain was recovered during a study of blood T cell repertoires in COVID-19. The CDR3 contains 19 residues. How the authors handled the data: Amplification of reference gene primers was used by the study to estimate nucleated cell counts. Profiling relied on immunoSEQ multiplex PCR, and the TCRdb table lists in-frame clones only, not all of them. V, J and clone size are taken as reported in that table, and D and trimming were inferred from the DNA itself. The table has 230,000 or so clones, approximately 92% seen once; the top ten hold about 4.5%. Sequencing was performed on peripheral blood. The J gene is TRBJ2-7, the V gene TRBV21-1; the table assigns TRBD2, which was not confirmed against the DNA. TRBV21-1 is a recognized pseudogene. This clonotype was obtained from a woman aged 40 to 50 who had recovered from COVID-19. The CDR3 loop reads CASSKGGGLAGEKSCEQYV. CDR3 nucleotides: TGTGCCAGCAGCAAAGGAGGGGGCCTAGCGGGAGAAAAATCGTGTGAGCAGTACGTC.